This TCR beta chain appears in the sequencing data of a study of blood T cell repertoires in COVID-19. The wider study: Collection of acute and convalescent COVID-19 samples took place in the United States, Italy and Spain. T cells, B-cell-depleted T cells, or PBMCs supplied cDNA or gDNA.

This clone was observed a handful of times. Measured with immunoSEQ multiplex PCR; TCRdb has only the in-frame clones, and not every one. The sample includes about 350,000 clones, roughly 86% seen only once; the top ten take about 6.7%. During active infection, Seattle patients enrolled and were then monitored through disease. The germline V gene encodes CDR1 MGHRA and CDR2 YSYEKL. The V gene lost 4 bases and the J gene lost 7 bases, with 16 bases spanning the gap. CDR3 length: 14 amino acids. The chain combines TRBV4-1 with TRBJ1-2; no clear D. The sequence was collected from an older woman with COVID-19, enrolled during active disease. Sequenced sample: peripheral blood. CDR3 in DNA: TGCGCCAGCAGCCCTTACACTGGGCTCGGTGGCTACACCTTC. This sequence encodes CASSPYTGLGGYTF.